This T cell receptor (beta chain) stems from a study of T and B cells in COVID-19 patients. The overall study: COVID-19 patients gave peripheral blood either during active infection or after recovery. About 90% of the 20 active-infection patients had comorbidities associated with unfavorable COVID-19 outcome.

Blood genomic DNA input for TRB amplification was about 250-500 ng. With V trimmed by 11 bases and J by 6 bases, 11 bases remained unmatched. The CDR3 covers 15 residues. Germline CDR1 and CDR2: LNHDA and SQIVND (reference sequence). By share, this clonotype ranks as medium-sized. Multiplex PCR with BIOMED2 TRB-A/B primer pools amplified TRB rearrangements. Using its own MiXCR run on the multiplex PCR reads, TCRdb lists one record per CDR3 protein. Among 7,500 to 9,500 distinct CDR3 sequences listed, 25% to 40% were seen once. This chain connects TRBV19 to TRBJ2-2; TRBD1 agrees at 11 bases. This clonotype was sampled from a human donor who had recovered from COVID-19. Sample: blood. The CDR3 DNA sequence: TGTGCCGCGTTACCGGGACAGGGGGTCGCCGGGGAGCTGTTTTTT. This sequence encodes CAALPGQGVAGELFF.